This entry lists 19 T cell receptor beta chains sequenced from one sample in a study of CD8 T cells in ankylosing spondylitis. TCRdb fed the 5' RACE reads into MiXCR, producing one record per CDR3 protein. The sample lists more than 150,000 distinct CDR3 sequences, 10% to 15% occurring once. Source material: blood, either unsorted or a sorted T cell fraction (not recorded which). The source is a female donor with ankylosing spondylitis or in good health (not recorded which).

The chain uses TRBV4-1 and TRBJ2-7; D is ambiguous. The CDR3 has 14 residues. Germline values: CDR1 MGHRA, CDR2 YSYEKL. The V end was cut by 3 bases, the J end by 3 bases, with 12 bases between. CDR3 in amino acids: CASSHQGKDYEQYF. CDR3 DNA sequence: TGCGCCAGCAGCCACCAAGGGAAAGACTACGAGCAGTACTTC.

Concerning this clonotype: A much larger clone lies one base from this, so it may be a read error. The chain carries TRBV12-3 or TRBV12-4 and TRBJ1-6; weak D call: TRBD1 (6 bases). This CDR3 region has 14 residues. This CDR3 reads CASRQSTGNSHLHF. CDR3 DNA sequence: TGTGCCAGCAGACAATCTACAGGGAATTCACACCTCCACTTT.

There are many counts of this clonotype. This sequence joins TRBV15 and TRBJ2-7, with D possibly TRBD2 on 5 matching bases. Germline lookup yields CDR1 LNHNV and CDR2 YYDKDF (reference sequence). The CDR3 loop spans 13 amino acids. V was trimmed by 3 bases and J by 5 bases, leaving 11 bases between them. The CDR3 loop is CATSRGGLHEQYF. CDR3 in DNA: TGTGCCACCAGCAGGGGCGGGCTCCACGAGCAGTACTTC.

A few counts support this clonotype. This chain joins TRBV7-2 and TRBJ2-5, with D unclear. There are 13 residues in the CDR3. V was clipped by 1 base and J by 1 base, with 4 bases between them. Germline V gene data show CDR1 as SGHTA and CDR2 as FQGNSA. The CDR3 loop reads CASSLGAQETQYF. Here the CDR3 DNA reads TGTGCCAGCAGCTTAGGGGCCCAAGAGACCCAGTACTTC.

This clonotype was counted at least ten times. CDR3 protein: CSARQETSSYEQYF. CDR3 bases: TGCAGTGCTAGACAGGAGACATCCTCCTACGAGCAGTACTTC. This rearrangement joins TRBV20-1 to TRBJ2-7; D call uncertain. The CDR3 is 14 residues long. The V end was cut by 2 bases, the J end by 0 bases, with 11 bases between. CDR1 and CDR2 (germline): DFQATT, SNEGSKA (reference sequence).

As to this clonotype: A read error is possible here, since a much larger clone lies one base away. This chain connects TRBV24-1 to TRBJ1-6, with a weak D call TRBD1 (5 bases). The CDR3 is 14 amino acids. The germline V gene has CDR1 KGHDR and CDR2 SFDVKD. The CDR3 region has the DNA TGTGGCACCAGTGAGGGACCGGCGAATTCACCCCTCCACTTT. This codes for CGTSEGPANSPLHF.

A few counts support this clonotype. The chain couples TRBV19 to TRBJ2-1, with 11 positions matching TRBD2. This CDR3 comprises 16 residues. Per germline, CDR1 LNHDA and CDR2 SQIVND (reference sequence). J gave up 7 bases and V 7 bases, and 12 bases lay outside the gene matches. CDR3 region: CASTHHSGRAGNEQFF. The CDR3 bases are TGTGCCAGTACTCATCATAGCGGGAGGGCCGGAAATGAGCAGTTCTTC.

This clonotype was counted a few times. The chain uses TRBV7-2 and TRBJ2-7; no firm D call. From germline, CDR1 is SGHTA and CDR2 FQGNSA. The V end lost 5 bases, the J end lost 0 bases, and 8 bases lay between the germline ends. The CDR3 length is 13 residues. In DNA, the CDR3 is TGTGCCAGCAGCCTCAACCCCTCCTACGAGCAGTACTTC. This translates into CASSLNPSYEQYF.

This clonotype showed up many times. In nucleotides, the CDR3 is TGCAGTGCTGCTCTCCCCGGGAGGCTCTCCTACAATGAGCAGTTCTTC. As protein: CSAALPGRLSYNEQFF. This rearrangement joins TRBV20-1 to TRBJ2-1; the match to TRBD2 covers 7 bases. CDR3 length: 16 amino acids. CDR1 and CDR2 from the germline V gene are DFQATT and SNEGSKA (reference sequence). V was clipped by 5 bases and J by 0 bases; unmatched bases: 10.

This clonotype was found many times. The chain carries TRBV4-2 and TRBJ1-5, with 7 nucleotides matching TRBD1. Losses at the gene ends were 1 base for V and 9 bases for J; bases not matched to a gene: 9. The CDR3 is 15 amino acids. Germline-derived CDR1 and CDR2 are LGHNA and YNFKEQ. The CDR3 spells CASSQVGTALGPQHF. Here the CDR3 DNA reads TGTGCCAGCAGCCAAGTTGGGACAGCTCTGGGGCCCCAGCATTTT.

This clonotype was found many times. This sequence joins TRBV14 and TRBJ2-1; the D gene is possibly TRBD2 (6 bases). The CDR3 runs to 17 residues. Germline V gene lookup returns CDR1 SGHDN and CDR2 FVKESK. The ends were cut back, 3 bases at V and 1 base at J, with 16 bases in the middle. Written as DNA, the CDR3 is TGTGCCAGCAGCCATGGCCCGCCCCGGGAGTCCTACAATGAGCAGTTCTTC. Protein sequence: CASSHGPPRESYNEQFF.

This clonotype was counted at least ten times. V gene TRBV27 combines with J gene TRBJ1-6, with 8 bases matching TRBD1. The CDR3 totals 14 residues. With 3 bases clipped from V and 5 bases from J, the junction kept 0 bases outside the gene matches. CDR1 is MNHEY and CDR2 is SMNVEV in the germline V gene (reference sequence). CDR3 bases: TGTGCCAGCAGTTTGACAGGGGATAATTCACCCCTCCACTTT. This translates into CASSLTGDNSPLHF.

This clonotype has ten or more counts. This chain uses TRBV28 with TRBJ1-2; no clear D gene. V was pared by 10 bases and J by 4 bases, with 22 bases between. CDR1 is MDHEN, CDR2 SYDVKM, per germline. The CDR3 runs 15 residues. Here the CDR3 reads CATRTKTGGTYGYTF. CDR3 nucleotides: TGTGCCACCCGAACAAAAACGGGCGGCACCTATGGCTACACCTTC.

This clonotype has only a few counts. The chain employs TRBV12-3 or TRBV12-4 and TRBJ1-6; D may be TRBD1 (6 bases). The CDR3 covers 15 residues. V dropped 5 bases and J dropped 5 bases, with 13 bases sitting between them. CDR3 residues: CASSPSGHNNSPLHF. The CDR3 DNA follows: TGTGCCAGCAGTCCATCGGGACACAATAATTCACCCCTCCACTTT.

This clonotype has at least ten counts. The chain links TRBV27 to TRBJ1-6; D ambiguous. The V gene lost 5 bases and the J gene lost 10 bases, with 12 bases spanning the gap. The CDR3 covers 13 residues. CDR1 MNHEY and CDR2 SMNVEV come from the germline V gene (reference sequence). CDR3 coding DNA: TGTGCCAGCAGTCCTGTAGGCAGGTCACCCCTCCACTTT. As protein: CASSPVGRSPLHF.

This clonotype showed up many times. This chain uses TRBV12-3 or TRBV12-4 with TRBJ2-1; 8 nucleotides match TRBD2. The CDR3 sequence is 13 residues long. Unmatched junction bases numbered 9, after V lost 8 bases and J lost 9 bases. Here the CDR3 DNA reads TGTGCCAGCTGGGGGACTAGGTGGATTGAGCAGTTCTTC. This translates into CASWGTRWIEQFF.

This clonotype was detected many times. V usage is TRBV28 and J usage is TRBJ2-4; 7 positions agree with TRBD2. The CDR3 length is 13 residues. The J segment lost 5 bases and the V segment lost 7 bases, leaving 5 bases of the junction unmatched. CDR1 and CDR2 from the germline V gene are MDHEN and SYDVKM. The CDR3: CASKPGGENIQYF. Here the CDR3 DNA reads TGTGCCAGCAAGCCGGGGGGAGAAAACATTCAGTACTTC.

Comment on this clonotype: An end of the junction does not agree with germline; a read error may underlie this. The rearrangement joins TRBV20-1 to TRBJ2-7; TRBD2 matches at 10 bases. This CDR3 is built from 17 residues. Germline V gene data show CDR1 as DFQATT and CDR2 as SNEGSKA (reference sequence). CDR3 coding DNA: TGCTGTGCTAGCCTTCACCCTCTAGCGGGAGTAGTGTACGAGCAGTACTTC. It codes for CCASLHPLAGVVYEQYF.

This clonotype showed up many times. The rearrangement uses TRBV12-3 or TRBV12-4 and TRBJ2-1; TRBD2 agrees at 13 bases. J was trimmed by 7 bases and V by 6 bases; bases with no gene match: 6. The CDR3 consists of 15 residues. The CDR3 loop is CASSRTSGGGNEQFF. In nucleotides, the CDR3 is TGTGCCAGCAGCCGGACTAGCGGGGGTGGGAATGAGCAGTTCTTC.